These 20 T cell receptor beta chains originate from one sample sequenced in a study of T-cell memory formation after mild COVID-19. In TCRdb, the 5' RACE reads were re-called with MiXCR into one record per CDR3 protein. Of fewer than 400,000 distinct CDR3 sequences in the sample, more than 15% were seen once. The specimen was PBMCs or a T cell subset sorted from them (not recorded which). Receptors were obtained from a man younger than 35 who had mild COVID-19 (a few samples of this study predate the infection). Cell type and time point are not known.

The chain's CDR3 is CSARDQGIYTF. CDR3 DNA sequence: TGCAGTGCTAGAGATCAGGGGATCTACACCTTC. The chain recombines TRBV20-1 with TRBJ1-2; D is perhaps TRBD1 (6 bases). CDR1 and CDR2 (germline): DFQATT, SNEGSKA (reference sequence). The CDR3 consists of 11 residues. The V end lost 0 bases, the J end lost 10 bases, and 9 bases lay between the germline ends.

This sequence joins TRBV9 and TRBJ2-2; no firm D call. Germline V gene data show CDR1 as SGDLS and CDR2 as YYNGEE. This CDR3 is 13 amino acids long. V gave up 4 bases and J gave up 2 bases, with 6 bases separating them. The CDR3 reads CASSILNTGELFF. CDR3 nucleotides: TGTGCCAGCAGCATATTAAACACCGGGGAGCTGTTTTTT.

The chain carries TRBV7-2 and TRBJ2-1; TRBD2 matches 8 bases. Germline CDR1 reads SGHTA; CDR2 reads FQGNSA. The V segment lost 4 bases and the J segment 5 bases; nucleotides outside the gene matches: 7. There are 15 residues in the CDR3. The CDR3 DNA sequence: TGTGCCAGCAGCTCCCCCGGGACTAGTCACAATGAGCAGTTCTTC. This sequence encodes CASSSPGTSHNEQFF.

The CDR3 sequence: CASSADRGLLITGELFF. The DNA of the CDR3 is TGTGCCAGCAGCGCGGACAGGGGGCTACTCATCACCGGGGAGCTGTTTTTT. The chain links TRBV11-2 to TRBJ2-2, with 11 positions matching TRBD1. The V and J ends lost 5 bases and 4 bases, in that order; junction bases with no gene match: 9. Looked up from germline, CDR1 is SGHAT and CDR2 is FQNNGV. The CDR3 is 17 amino acids.

The gene calls are TRBV20-1 and TRBJ1-5; 10 nucleotides line up with TRBD1. This CDR3 region has 16 residues. The V gene end was trimmed by 6 bases and the J gene end by 2 bases; junction bases not matched to a gene: 10. Germline V gene data show CDR1 as DFQATT and CDR2 as SNEGSKA (reference sequence). The CDR3 protein is CSARDRGIFGNQPQHF. The CDR3 DNA reads TGCAGTGCGAGGGACAGGGGAATTTTCGGCAATCAGCCCCAGCATTTT.

CDR3 loop: CASSLEGGIDTQYF. The CDR3 nucleotides read TGTGCCAGCAGCTTAGAGGGGGGGATAGATACGCAGTATTTT. J is TRBJ2-3 and V is TRBV7-9; D possibly corresponds to TRBD2 (7 bases). The germline V gene has CDR1 SEHNR and CDR2 FQNEAQ (reference sequence). The germline V and J ends were trimmed by 1 base and 5 bases, with 10 bases remaining between them. This CDR3 has 14 amino acids.

The chain carries TRBV7-2 and TRBJ1-1, with D unresolved. Germline CDR1 is SGHTA and CDR2 is FQGNSA. The CDR3 loop spans 12 amino acids. V lost 5 bases to trimming and J lost 6 bases, with 10 bases between them. The CDR3 nucleotides are TGTGCCAGCAGCGGGGAAGGCCCTGAAGCTTTCTTT. Protein: CASSGEGPEAFF.

The chain links TRBV2 to TRBJ2-5; maybe TRBD2 (6 bases). Trimming removed 6 bases from V and 4 bases from J, with 9 bases in between. The germline gives CDR1 SNHLY, CDR2 FYNNEI. CDR3 length equals 12 residues. The DNA of the CDR3 is TGTGCCAGCAGGGGGGGTCTAGAGACCCAGTACTTC. It is translated as CASRGGLETQYF.

A few counts support this clonotype. The V gene is TRBV7-9, the J gene TRBJ1-2, with TRBD1 matching 8 bases. Trimming took 6 bases from V and 4 from J; bases not matched to a gene: 7. The CDR3 has 14 amino acids. The germline V gene has CDR1 SEHNR and CDR2 FQNEAQ (reference sequence). The CDR3 nucleotides are TGTGCCAGCAGTTACCCCCAGGGGGCCTATGGCTACACCTTC. Protein: CASSYPQGAYGYTF.

This clonotype appeared a single time. The chain employs TRBV19 and TRBJ2-7; D unresolved. Looked up from germline, CDR1 is LNHDA and CDR2 is SQIVND (reference sequence). The V gene lost 2 bases and the J gene lost 2 bases, with 7 bases spanning the gap. This CDR3 is 13 amino acids long. CDR3 coding DNA: TGTGCCAGTAGTATAAGCGTCCCCTACGAGCAGTACTTC. The encoded protein is CASSISVPYEQYF. The full variable domain, in which reference TRBV19 and TRBJ2-7 provide the parts outside the CDR3, is DGGITQSPKYLFRKEGQNVTLSCEQNLNHDAMYWYRQDPGQGLRLIYYSQIVNDFQKGDIAEGYSVSREKKESFPLTVTSAQKNPTAFYLCASSISVPYEQYFGPGTRLTVT.

V is TRBV27 and J is TRBJ2-3; TRBD1 might be the D (6 bases). Trimming took 6 bases from V and 0 from J, leaving 16 bases between them. Germline CDR1 is MNHEY and CDR2 is SMNVEV (reference sequence). CDR3 length: 16 residues. In DNA, the CDR3 is TGTGCCAGCAGGCCCCGGCGAAGGGGGAGCACAGATACGCAGTATTTT. Translation gives CASRPRRRGSTDTQYF.

This clonotype showed up just a few times. The chain joins TRBV2 to TRBJ2-2, with TRBD1 matching over 7 bases. The ends lost 3 bases at V and 5 bases at J; junction bases unmatched: 6. Germline CDR1 reads SNHLY; CDR2 reads FYNNEI. The CDR3 sequence is 15 residues long. The CDR3, as DNA: TGTGCCAGCAGTGATCAGGGCAGGGGGACCGGGGAGCTGTTTTTT. It codes for CASSDQGRGTGELFF.

The chain is built from TRBV7-2 and TRBJ1-6, with TRBD1 matching 7 bases. V lost 6 bases and J lost 6; bases outside the gene matches: 14. CDR1 is SGHTA, CDR2 FQGNSA, per germline. CDR3 length: 17 amino acids. The CDR3 DNA is TGTGCCAGCAGGCGTACAGGGGCCGCACTTCGTAATTCACCCCTCCACTTT. Encoded protein: CASRRTGAALRNSPLHF.

In its sample, this clonotype was seen many times. CDR3 sequence: CASRAPEDGQPQHF. CDR3 nucleotides: TGTGCCAGCAGGGCCCCTGAGGATGGTCAGCCCCAGCATTTT. The chain recombines TRBV12-3 or TRBV12-4 with TRBJ1-5; no clear D. Trimming pared 6 bases from V and 6 bases from J, leaving 15 bases between. The CDR3 runs 14 residues.

This sequence joins TRBV12-3 or TRBV12-4 and TRBJ2-7; 8 nucleotides match TRBD2. CDR3 length: 16 residues. The J segment lost 4 bases and the V segment lost 3 bases, leaving 11 bases of the junction unmatched. CDR3 in amino acids: CASSLGLGGVTYEQYF. DNA of the CDR3: TGTGCCAGCAGTTTGGGACTAGGAGGTGTAACGTACGAGCAGTACTTC.

At least ten counts were recorded for this clonotype. The chain is built from TRBV20-1 and TRBJ2-2; TRBD2 matches at 12 bases. The CDR3 contains 17 residues. V was pared by 1 base and J by 4 bases, with 7 bases of the junction left unmatched. Germline values: CDR1 DFQATT, CDR2 SNEGSKA (reference sequence). The CDR3 coding sequence is TGCAGTGCTAGAGGTCCTAGCGGGGGGGCCGGCACCGGGGAGCTGTTTTTT. It encodes CSARGPSGGAGTGELFF.

The V call is TRBV7-2, the J call TRBJ1-4; 7 bases are shared with TRBD1. The germline CDR1 and CDR2 sequences are SGHTA and FQGNSA. The CDR3 loop spans 18 amino acids. J was trimmed by 5 bases and V by 3 bases; bases with no gene match: 15. The CDR3 loop reads CASSLGLTAGGQNEKLFF. The CDR3 coding sequence is TGTGCCAGCAGCTTGGGACTTACCGCAGGGGGGCAGAATGAAAAACTGTTTTTT. Looking up the rest from reference TRBV7-2 and TRBJ1-4 gives the full variable domain: GAGVSQSPSNKVTEKGKDVELRCDPISGHTALYWYRQSLGQGLEFLIYFQGNSAPDKSGLPSDRFSAERTGGSVSTLTIQRTQQEDSAVYLCASSLGLTAGGQNEKLFFGSGTQLSVL.

This chain links TRBV20-1 with TRBJ2-7; D may be TRBD2 (7 bases). CDR3 size: 11 residues. V lost 5 bases and J 7 bases, leaving 12 bases between the germline ends. From germline, CDR1 is DFQATT and CDR2 SNEGSKA (reference sequence). CDR3 residues: CSAPGGREQYV. The CDR3 DNA reads as TGCAGTGCTCCCGGGGGGCGGGAGCAGTACGTC.

In its sample, this clonotype was seen a few times. The chain links TRBV27 to TRBJ1-2, with 12 bases that match TRBD1. Trimming took 6 bases from V and 8 from J; bases not matched to a gene: 10. This CDR3 has 15 amino acids. Germline-derived CDR1 and CDR2 are MNHEY and SMNVEV (reference sequence). The CDR3 loop is CASSTGTGGLRGYTF. The CDR3 coding sequence is TGTGCCAGCAGCACAGGGACAGGGGGCTTAAGGGGCTACACCTTC.

The chain joins TRBV6-5 to TRBJ1-6; D may be TRBD1 (6 bases). Germline CDR1 MNHEY, CDR2 SVGAGI. Trimming pared 0 bases from V and 7 bases from J, leaving 10 bases between. The CDR3 is made up of 15 amino acids. CDR3: CASSYSFQGNSPLHF. The CDR3 DNA reads TGTGCCAGCAGTTACTCGTTTCAGGGGAATTCACCCCTCCACTTT.